This entry is about one T cell receptor beta chain. The data derive from a study of CD8 T cells in ankylosing spondylitis. TCRdb ran MiXCR on the 5' RACE reads and lists one entry per CDR3 protein. The sample carries approximately 140,000 distinct CDR3 sequences, around 45% recorded once. The CDR3 runs 19 residues. Germline V CDR1 and CDR2: DFQATT, SNEGSKA (reference sequence). V was clipped by 6 bases and J by 1 base; unmatched bases: 21. The V and J genes are TRBV20-1 and TRBJ2-7; 10 bases are a match to TRBD1. Sequences were obtained from synovial fluid, either unsorted or a sorted T cell fraction (not recorded which). The receptor's source is a male donor with ankylosing spondylitis. The CDR3 DNA reads as TGCAGTGCACAAGTGCCTGGGACAGGGGCTAATCCGATTTCCTACGAGCAGTACTTC. Amino acids: CSAQVPGTGANPISYEQYF.